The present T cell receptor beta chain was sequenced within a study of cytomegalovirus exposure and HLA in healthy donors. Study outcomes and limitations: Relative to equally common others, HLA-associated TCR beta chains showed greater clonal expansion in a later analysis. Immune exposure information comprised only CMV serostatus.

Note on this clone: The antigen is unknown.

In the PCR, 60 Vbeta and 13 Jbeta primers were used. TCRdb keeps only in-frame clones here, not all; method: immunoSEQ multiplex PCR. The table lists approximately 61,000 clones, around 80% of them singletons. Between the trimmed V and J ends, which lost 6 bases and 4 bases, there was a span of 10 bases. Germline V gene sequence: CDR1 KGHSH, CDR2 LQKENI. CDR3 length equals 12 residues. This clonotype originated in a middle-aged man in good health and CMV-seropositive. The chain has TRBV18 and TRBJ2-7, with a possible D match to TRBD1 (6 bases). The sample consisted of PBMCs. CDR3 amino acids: CASSRGSYEQYF. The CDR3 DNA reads TGTGCCAGCTCCAGGGGCTCTTACGAGCAGTACTTC.